Reported below is one T cell receptor beta chain. The sample is drawn from a study of blood T cell repertoires in COVID-19. Data came from immunoSEQ multiplex PCR; TCRdb stores just in-frame clones and leaves some out. The sample records a few hundred thousand clones, 75% to 90% being singletons. Researchers sorted participants into cohorts using their self-reported clinical history. This clonotype was sampled from a woman aged 18-35 years who had recovered from COVID-19. The sample consisted of PBMCs or T cells enriched from blood (not recorded which).

For the CDR3, the DNA is TGTGCCAGCAGTTTCGGACAGGGCAATCAGCCCCAGCATTTT. Protein: CASSFGQGNQPQHF. The J gene is TRBJ1-5, the V gene TRBV27; 7 nucleotides align to TRBD1. CDR1 and CDR2 from the germline V gene are MNHEY and SMNVEV (reference sequence). The CDR3 covers 14 residues. Losses at the gene ends were 3 bases for V and 2 bases for J; bases not matched to a gene: 1.